This TCR beta chain is drawn from a study of blood T cells in healthy people across ages (dated by TCRdb to the mid-2010s). In terms of the full investigation: Template switching captured roughly one uniquely barcoded TCR beta cDNA molecule per two T cells in model experiments. To track age-related changes in TCR beta repertoire diversity, the study relied on deep sequencing normalized with unique cDNA molecular identifiers. The donors were split into four age groups: young (average about 15 years), middle-aged (more than 35), aged (more than 55) and long-lived (more than 80). To avoid experimental bias, donors of different ages were randomly spread across the sequencing lanes. The study analyzed two additional independent replicas of 1 million unique cDNA reads from the same blood draw for two donors, one aged 18 to 30 and one aged 80 or older.

Summary of the overall study and its limitations: The long-lived group showed more naive CD4+ T cells, fewer expanded clones and increased TCR diversity than the aged group, suggesting age selection. Donor CMV infection status was unknown, potentially confounding age-related changes in expanded clonotypes. A strong correlation was found between observed TCR beta diversity and the percentage of naive T cells measured by flow cytometry. Estimates of total diversity based on one million sequenced T cells were considered lower bounds and underestimates. As age increased, observed TCR beta diversity per million T cells dropped in a roughly linear way, and a significant reduction was already evident by age about 40. Bulk unsorted PBMC profiling prevented conclusive comparison of naive and antigen-experienced compartments.

Systemically healthy Caucasian individuals from Russia, some 38 in total and aged about 6 to 95 years, were included as donors. About 10 milliliters of peripheral blood were collected from each donor into EDTA-treated Vacutainer tubes. Ficoll-Paque density-gradient centrifugation was used to isolate PBMCs, with at least 7 million per sample. Total RNA, at least 6 micrograms per sample, was extracted from PBMCs with Trizol reagent. For every donor, an aliquot of PBMCs went through flow cytometry to measure the percentages of naive CD45RAhigh/CD27high T cells. Libraries were prepared through 5' RACE. The listed sequencing device is Illumina HiSeq 2500. A second PCR of roughly 7 to 12 cycles was run with a J-beta primer mix and a sample-barcoded 5' primer. A template-switch 5' adaptor carrying 12 random nucleotides introduced a unique molecular identifier onto each TCR beta cDNA molecule. Each sample yielded at least 2.5 million CDR3-containing paired-end reads. The Mint cDNA synthesis kit, primed by a TRBC-specific oligonucleotide, was used to synthesize first-strand cDNA from all RNA. Following uracil-DNA glycosylase treatment, all cDNA underwent a first 18-cycle PCR with the universal primers M1SS and BC2_uni_R. The paper's processing steps were these. Each sample was normalized by randomly selecting 1 million high-quality reads, each carrying a distinct molecular identifier. Instead of being binned into consensus sequences, reads that shared molecular identifiers were thrown out. MiTCR, run with a Q25 quality threshold and the strictest error-elimination algorithm, handled CDR3 identification, clonotype clustering and error correction. A nonparametric unseen species model using Euler transformation provided a lower-bound estimate of total TCR beta diversity. The public reads were reprocessed in TCRdb via fastp at Q25 and MiXCR, keeping in-frame beta chains. Entries that share a CDR3 protein sequence are merged under the most common genes and DNA. It is TCRdb's table, rather than the study itself, that gives the V and J calls and clone size. Present in this sample are about 1.1 million distinct CDR3 sequences, 30% to 40% of which were seen just once. The ten largest clones capture over 10% of the sample.

This clonotype was picked up a small number of times. The specificity of this receptor is unknown. Nothing much larger sits one base from this clone, and base qualities are not available. This TCR was recovered from a man between 18 and 35 years old in good health. The sequencing input was blood.

The DNA reads as follows: TGTGCCAGCAGCTTTCGGGACAGGGACCACGAGCAGTACTTC. Protein translation: CASSFRDRDHEQYF. The chain joins TRBV9 to TRBJ2-7, with 9 junctional bases fitting TRBD1. Trimming accounts for 4 bases at V and 5 bases at J, while the number of junction bases matched to no gene is 7. Counted from cysteine to phenylalanine, this CDR3 has 14 amino acids. The entry retains the CDR3 DNA only, 42 bases that are in frame from base 1. CDR1 and CDR2 are read off the germline V gene as SGDLS and YYNGEE.